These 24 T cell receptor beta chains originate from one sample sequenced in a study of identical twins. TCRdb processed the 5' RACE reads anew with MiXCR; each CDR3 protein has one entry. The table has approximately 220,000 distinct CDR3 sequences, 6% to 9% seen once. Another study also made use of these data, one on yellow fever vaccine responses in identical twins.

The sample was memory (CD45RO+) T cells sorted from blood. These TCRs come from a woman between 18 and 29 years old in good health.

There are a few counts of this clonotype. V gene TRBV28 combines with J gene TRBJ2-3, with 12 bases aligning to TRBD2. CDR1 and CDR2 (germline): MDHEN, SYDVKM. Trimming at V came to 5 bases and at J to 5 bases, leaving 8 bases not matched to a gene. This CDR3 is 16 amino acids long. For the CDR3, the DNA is TGTGCCAGCAGTCCTAGCGGGGGGGCCGTTGGAGATACGCAGTATTTT. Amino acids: CASSPSGGAVGDTQYF.

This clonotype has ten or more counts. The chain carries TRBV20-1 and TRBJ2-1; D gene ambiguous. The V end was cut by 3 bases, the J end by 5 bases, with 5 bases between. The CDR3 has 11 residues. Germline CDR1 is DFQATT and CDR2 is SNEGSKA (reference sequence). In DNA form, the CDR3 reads TGCAGTGCTAGGCCAAACAATGAGCAGTTCTTC. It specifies CSARPNNEQFF.

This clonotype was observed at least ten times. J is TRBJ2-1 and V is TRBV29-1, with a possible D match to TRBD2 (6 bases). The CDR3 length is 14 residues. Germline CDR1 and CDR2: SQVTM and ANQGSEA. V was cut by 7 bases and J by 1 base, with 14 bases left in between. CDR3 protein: CSANGGPSYNEQFF. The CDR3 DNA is TGCAGCGCGAACGGGGGACCTTCCTACAATGAGCAGTTCTTC.

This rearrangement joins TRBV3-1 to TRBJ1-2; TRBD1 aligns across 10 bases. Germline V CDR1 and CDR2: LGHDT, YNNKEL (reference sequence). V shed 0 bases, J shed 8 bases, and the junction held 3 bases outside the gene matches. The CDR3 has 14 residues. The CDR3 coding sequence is TGTGCCAGCAGCCAAGAAGGGGACAGGGGCGGCTACACCTTC. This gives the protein CASSQEGDRGGYTF.

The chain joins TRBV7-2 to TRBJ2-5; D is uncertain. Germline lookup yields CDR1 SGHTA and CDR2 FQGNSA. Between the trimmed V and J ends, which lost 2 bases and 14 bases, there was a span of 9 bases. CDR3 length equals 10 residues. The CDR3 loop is CASSLRDTYF. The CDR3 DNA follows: TGTGCCAGCAGCTTACGAGACACCTACTTC. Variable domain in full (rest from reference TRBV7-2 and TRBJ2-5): GAGVSQSPSNKVTEKGKDVELRCDPISGHTALYWYRQSLGQGLEFLIYFQGNSAPDKSGLPSDRFSAERTGGSVSTLTIQRTQQEDSAVYLCASSLRDTYFGPGTRLLVL.

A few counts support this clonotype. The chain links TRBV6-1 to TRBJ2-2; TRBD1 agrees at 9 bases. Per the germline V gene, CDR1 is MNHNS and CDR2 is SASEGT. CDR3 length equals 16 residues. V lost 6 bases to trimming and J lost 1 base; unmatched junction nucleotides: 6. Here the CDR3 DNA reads TGTGCCAGCAGAACCACAGGGGGCTGGAACACCGGGGAGCTGTTTTTT. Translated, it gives CASRTTGGWNTGELFF.

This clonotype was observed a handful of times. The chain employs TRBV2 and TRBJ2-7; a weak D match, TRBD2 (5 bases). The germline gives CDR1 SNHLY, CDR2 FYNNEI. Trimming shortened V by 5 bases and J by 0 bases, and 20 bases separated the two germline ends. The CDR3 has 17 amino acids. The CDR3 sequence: CASSPTQSGWGSYEQYF. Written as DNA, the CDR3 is TGTGCCAGCAGTCCAACCCAAAGCGGATGGGGCTCCTACGAGCAGTACTTC. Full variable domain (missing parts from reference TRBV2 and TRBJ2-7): EPEVTQTPSHQVTQMGQEVILRCVPISNHLYFYWYRQILGQKVEFLVSFYNNEISEKSEIFDDQFSVERPDGSNFTLKIRSTKLEDSAMYFCASSPTQSGWGSYEQYFGPGTRLTVT.

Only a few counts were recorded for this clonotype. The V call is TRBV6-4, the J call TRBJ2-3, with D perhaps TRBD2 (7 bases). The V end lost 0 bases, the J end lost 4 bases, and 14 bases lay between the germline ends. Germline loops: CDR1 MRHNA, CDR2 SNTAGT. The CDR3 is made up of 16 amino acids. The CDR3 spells CASSDSKSGGADTQYF. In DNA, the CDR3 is TGTGCCAGCAGTGACTCGAAGTCGGGGGGCGCAGATACGCAGTATTTT.

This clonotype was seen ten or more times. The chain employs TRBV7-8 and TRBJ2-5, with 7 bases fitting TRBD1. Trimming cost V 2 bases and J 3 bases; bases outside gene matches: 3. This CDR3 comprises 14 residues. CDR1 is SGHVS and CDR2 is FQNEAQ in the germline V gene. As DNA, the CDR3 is TGTGCCAGCAGCTTAAGAGACAGGGAAGAGACCCAGTACTTC. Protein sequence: CASSLRDREETQYF.

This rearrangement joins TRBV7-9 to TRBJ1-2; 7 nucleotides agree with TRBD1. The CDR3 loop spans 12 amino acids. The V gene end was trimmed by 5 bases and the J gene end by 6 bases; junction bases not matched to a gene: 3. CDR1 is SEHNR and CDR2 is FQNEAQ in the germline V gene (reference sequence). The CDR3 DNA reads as TGTGCCAGCAGCGTGACAGGGAATGGCTACACCTTC. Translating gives CASSVTGNGYTF.

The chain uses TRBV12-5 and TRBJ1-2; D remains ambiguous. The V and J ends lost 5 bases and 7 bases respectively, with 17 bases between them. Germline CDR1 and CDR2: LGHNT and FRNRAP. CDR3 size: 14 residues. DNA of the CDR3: TGTGCTAGTGGTCCCGCCGACGGAGCGGGTGGCTACACCTTC. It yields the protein CASGPADGAGGYTF.

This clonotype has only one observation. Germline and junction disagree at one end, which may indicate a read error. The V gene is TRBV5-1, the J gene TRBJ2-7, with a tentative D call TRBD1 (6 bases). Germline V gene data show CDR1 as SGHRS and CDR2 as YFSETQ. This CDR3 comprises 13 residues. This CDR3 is CASSRDINYQQYF. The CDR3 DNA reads TGCGCCAGCAGCCGGGACATTAACTACCAGCAGTACTTC.

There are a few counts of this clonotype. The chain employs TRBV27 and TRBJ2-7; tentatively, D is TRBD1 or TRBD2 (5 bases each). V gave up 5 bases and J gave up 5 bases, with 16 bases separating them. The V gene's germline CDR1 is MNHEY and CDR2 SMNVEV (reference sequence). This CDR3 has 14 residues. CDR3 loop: CASSPRQRADEQYF. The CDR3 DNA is TGTGCCAGCAGTCCCAGACAGAGGGCCGACGAGCAGTACTTC.

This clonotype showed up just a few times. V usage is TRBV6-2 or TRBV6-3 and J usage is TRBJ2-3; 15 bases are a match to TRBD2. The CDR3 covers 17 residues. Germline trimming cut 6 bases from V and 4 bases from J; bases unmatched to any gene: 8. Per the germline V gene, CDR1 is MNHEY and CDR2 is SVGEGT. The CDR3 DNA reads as TGTGCCAGCAGCCGAACTGGACTAGCGGGAGGGTCAGATACGCAGTATTTT. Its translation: CASSRTGLAGGSDTQYF.

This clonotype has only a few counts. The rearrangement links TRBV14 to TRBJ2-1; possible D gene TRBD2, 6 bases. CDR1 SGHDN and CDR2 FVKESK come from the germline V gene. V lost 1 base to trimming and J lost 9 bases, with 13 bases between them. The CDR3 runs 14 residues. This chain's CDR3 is CASSQARLGAEQFF. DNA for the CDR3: TGTGCCAGCAGCCAAGCGAGACTAGGGGCTGAGCAGTTCTTC.

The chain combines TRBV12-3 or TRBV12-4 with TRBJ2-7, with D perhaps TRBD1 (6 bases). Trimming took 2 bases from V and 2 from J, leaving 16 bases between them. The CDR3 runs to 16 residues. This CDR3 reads CASSLRSGRGTYEQYF. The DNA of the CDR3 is TGTGCCAGCAGTTTACGGTCTGGCAGGGGAACCTACGAGCAGTACTTC.

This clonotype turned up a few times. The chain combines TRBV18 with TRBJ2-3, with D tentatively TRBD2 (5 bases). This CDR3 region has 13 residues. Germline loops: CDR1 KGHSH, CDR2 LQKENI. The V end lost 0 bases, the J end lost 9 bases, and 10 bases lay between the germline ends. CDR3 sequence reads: CASSPPRPGTQYF. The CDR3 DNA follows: TGTGCCAGCTCACCACCGAGGCCGGGGACGCAGTATTTT.

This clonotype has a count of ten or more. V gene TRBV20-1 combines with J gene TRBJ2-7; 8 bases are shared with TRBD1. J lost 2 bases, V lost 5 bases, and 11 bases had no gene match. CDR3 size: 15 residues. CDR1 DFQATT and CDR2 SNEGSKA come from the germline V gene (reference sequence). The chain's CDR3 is CSAHPLDRDTYEQYF. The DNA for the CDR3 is TGCAGTGCTCACCCCTTGGACAGGGACACCTACGAGCAGTACTTC.

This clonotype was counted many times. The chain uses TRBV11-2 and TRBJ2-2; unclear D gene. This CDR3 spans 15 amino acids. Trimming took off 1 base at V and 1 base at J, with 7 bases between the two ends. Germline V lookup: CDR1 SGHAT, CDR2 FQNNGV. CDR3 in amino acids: CASSLAAGNTGELFF. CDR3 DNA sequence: TGTGCCAGCAGCTTAGCGGCAGGGAACACCGGGGAGCTGTTTTTT. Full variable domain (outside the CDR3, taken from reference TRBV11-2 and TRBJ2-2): EAGVAQSPRYKIIEKRQSVAFWCNPISGHATLYWYQQILGQGPKLLIQFQNNGVVDDSQLPKDRFSAERLKGVDSTLKIQPAKLEDSAVYLCASSLAAGNTGELFFGEGSRLTVL.

For the CDR3, the DNA is TGTGCCAGCAGTCAAGGACTAGCGGGCGAGCAGTACTTC. Protein sequence: CASSQGLAGEQYF. The rearrangement joins TRBV6-6 to TRBJ2-7, with 11 bases matching TRBD2. This CDR3 is built from 13 residues. Germline V lookup: CDR1 MNHNY, CDR2 SVGAGI (reference sequence). V gave up 5 bases and J gave up 6 bases; unmatched junction bases: 3.

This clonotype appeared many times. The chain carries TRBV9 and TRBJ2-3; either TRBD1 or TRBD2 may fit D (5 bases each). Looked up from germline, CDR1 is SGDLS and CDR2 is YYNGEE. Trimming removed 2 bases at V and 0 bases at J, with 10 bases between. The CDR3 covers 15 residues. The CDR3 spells CASSVRGASTDTQYF. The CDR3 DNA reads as TGTGCCAGCAGCGTCCGAGGGGCAAGCACAGATACGCAGTATTTT.

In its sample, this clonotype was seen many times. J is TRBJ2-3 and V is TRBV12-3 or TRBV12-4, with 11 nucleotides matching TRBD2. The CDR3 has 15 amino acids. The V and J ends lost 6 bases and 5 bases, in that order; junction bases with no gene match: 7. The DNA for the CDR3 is TGTGCCAGCAGCCTCCTAGCGGGAGGTGGAGATACGCAGTATTTT. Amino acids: CASSLLAGGGDTQYF.

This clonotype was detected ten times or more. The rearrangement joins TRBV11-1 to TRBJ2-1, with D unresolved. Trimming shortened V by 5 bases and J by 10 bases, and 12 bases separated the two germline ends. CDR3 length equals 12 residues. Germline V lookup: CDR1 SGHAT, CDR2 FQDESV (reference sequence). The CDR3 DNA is TGTGCCAGCAGCCGAGATTCTCGGGAGCAGTTCTTC. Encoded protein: CASSRDSREQFF.

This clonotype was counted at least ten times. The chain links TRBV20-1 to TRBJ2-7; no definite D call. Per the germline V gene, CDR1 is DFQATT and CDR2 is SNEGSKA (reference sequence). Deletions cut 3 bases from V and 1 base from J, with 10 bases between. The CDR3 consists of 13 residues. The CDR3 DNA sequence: TGCAGTGCTAGTCTAGGGTTTTCCTACGAGCAGTACTTC. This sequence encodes CSASLGFSYEQYF.